One TCR beta chain is described in this entry. Its antigen is not known. This record comes from a study of T cell responses to AZD1222 COVID-19 vaccine. Study-level results: Nearly half of spike-specific TCRs reportedly target unmutated variant regions.

The data were produced by immunoSEQ multiplex PCR, yet TCRdb's version contains in-frame clones alone and is incomplete. This table has 200,000 to 300,000 clones, more than 85% appearing once. The CDR3 totals 13 residues. V lost 11 bases and J 4 bases, leaving 17 bases between the germline ends. Germline CDR1 reads LNHDA; CDR2 reads SQIVND (reference sequence). The source of this sequence is an adult in good health. This sequence joins TRBV19 and TRBJ1-2, with D perhaps TRBD1 (5 bases). Sequenced here: peripheral blood, sampled on day 0 of AZD1222 vaccination. The chain's CDR3 is CASNPRASYGYTF. The DNA for the CDR3 is TGTGCCTCTAATCCCAGGGCGTCCTATGGCTACACCTTC.